These T cell receptor beta chains were read from a single sample in a study of technical replicates of blood from a handful of donors. Assay used: immunoSEQ multiplex PCR; TCRdb lists only in-frame clones, some missing. The table has about 90,000 clones, over 90% seen once. The specimen sequenced was T cells isolated from PBMCs. The receptors were gathered from a human donor in good health. CDR3s include the opening cysteine and the closing phenylalanine or tryptophan. The D gene is left open where the match is weak. A clone size is listed for some rows: how often the clone was seen (once, few, many), or a class if it is expanded.

j_gene: TRBJ1-2
v_gene: TRBV19
abundance: -
d_gene: -
CDR3aa: CASSINGDYYGYTF
CDR3nt: TGTGCCAGTAGTATTAACGGGGATTACTATGGCTACACCTTC

j_gene: TRBJ2-7
v_gene: TRBV4-1
abundance: -
d_gene: -
CDR3aa: CASSQDPGHSMYEQYF
CDR3nt: TGCGCCAGCAGCCAGGACCCGGGACATTCCATGTACGAGCAGTACTTC

j_gene: TRBJ1-1
v_gene: TRBV30
abundance: few
d_gene: -
CDR3aa: CAWSDSKAFF
CDR3nt: TGTGCCTGGAGTGACTCGAAAGCTTTCTTT

j_gene: TRBJ1-5
v_gene: TRBV19
abundance: -
d_gene: TRBD1
CDR3aa: CASSHRGLKGSNQPQHF
CDR3nt: TGTGCCAGTAGTCACAGGGGCCTGAAGGGTAGCAATCAGCCCCAGCATTTT

j_gene: TRBJ1-4
v_gene: TRBV6-1
abundance: -
d_gene: -
CDR3aa: CASSEWMEEEKLFF
CDR3nt: TGTGCCAGCAGTGAATGGATGGAGGAGGAAAAACTGTTTTTT

j_gene: TRBJ2-2
v_gene: TRBV28
abundance: -
d_gene: -
CDR3aa: CASIGGYLPTGELFF
CDR3nt: TGTGCCAGCATCGGGGGTTACCTCCCTACCGGGGAGCTGTTTTTT

j_gene: TRBJ1-1
v_gene: TRBV10-3
abundance: -
d_gene: -
CDR3aa: CAISDPLYNTEAFF
CDR3nt: TGTGCCATCAGTGACCCTTTATATAACACTGAAGCTTTCTTT

j_gene: TRBJ2-7
v_gene: TRBV11-2
abundance: -
d_gene: -
CDR3aa: CASSSDSPRRGFRNEQYF
CDR3nt: TGTGCCAGCAGCTCCGATTCACCGCGCAGGGGTTTTCGTAACGAGCAGTACTTC

j_gene: TRBJ1-6
v_gene: TRBV4-2
abundance: -
d_gene: TRBD1
CDR3aa: CASSQALLQGAVSPLHF
CDR3nt: TGTGCCAGCAGCCAAGCGCTGCTACAGGGGGCGGTTTCACCCCTCCACTTT

j_gene: TRBJ1-6
v_gene: TRBV9
abundance: -
d_gene: TRBD1
CDR3aa: CASSVETGGSPLHF
CDR3nt: TGTGCCAGCAGCGTAGAGACAGGGGGTTCACCCCTCCACTTT

j_gene: TRBJ1-4
v_gene: TRBV30
abundance: once
d_gene: TRBD1
CDR3aa: CAWGRQGREKLFF
CDR3nt: TGTGCCTGGGGAAGACAGGGGAGGGAAAAACTGTTTTTT

j_gene: TRBJ1-1
v_gene: TRBV28
abundance: -
d_gene: -
CDR3aa: CASKLNTEAFF
CDR3nt: TGTGCCAGCAAACTCAACACTGAAGCTTTCTTT

j_gene: TRBJ1-5
v_gene: TRBV2
abundance: -
d_gene: -
CDR3aa: CASSDRVGNQPQHF
CDR3nt: TGTGCCAGCAGTGACAGGGTAGGGAATCAGCCCCAGCATTTT

j_gene: TRBJ1-6
v_gene: TRBV2
abundance: once
d_gene: TRBD1
CDR3aa: CAIEDRAGNSPLHF
CDR3nt: TGTGCCATTGAGGACAGGGCAGGCAATTCACCCCTCCACTTT

j_gene: TRBJ2-2
v_gene: TRBV19
abundance: -
d_gene: -
CDR3aa: CASSAQTGELFF
CDR3nt: TGTGCCAGTAGCGCCCAGACCGGGGAGCTGTTTTTT

j_gene: TRBJ1-2
v_gene: TRBV5-6
abundance: -
d_gene: -
CDR3aa: CASSLGQVNYGYTF
CDR3nt: TGTGCCAGCAGCTTGGGACAGGTTAATTATGGCTACACCTTC

j_gene: TRBJ1-4
v_gene: TRBV19
abundance: -
d_gene: -
CDR3aa: CASSIPGGANEKLFF
CDR3nt: TGTGCCAGTAGTATCCCGGGTGGAGCTAATGAAAAACTGTTTTTT

j_gene: TRBJ2-2
v_gene: TRBV6-5
abundance: -
d_gene: -
CDR3aa: CASSYQGPYTGELFF
CDR3nt: TGTGCCAGCAGTTACCAGGGGCCATACACCGGGGAGCTGTTTTTT

j_gene: TRBJ2-2
v_gene: TRBV7-9
abundance: -
d_gene: TRBD2
CDR3aa: CASSLSGGGANTGELFF
CDR3nt: TGTGCCAGCAGCTTATCCGGCGGGGGGGCCAACACCGGGGAGCTGTTTTTT

j_gene: TRBJ2-5
v_gene: TRBV15
abundance: -
d_gene: -
CDR3aa: CATSSGVEETQYF
CDR3nt: TGTGCCACCAGCTCGGGGGTGGAAGAGACCCAGTACTTC

j_gene: TRBJ1-5
v_gene: TRBV7-2
abundance: -
d_gene: TRBD1
CDR3aa: CASSQMGQPNQPQHF
CDR3nt: TGTGCCAGCAGCCAAATGGGACAGCCCAATCAGCCCCAGCATTTT

j_gene: TRBJ2-1
v_gene: TRBV4-1
abundance: -
d_gene: TRBD2
CDR3aa: CASSRGTSGGDNEQFF
CDR3nt: TGCGCCAGCAGCCGCGGAACTAGCGGGGGAGACAATGAGCAGTTCTTC

j_gene: TRBJ2-5
v_gene: TRBV7-9
abundance: -
d_gene: TRBD2
CDR3aa: CASPAYFLAGGRETQYF
CDR3nt: TGTGCCAGCCCAGCTTATTTCCTAGCGGGGGGGCGAGAGACCCAGTACTTC

j_gene: TRBJ2-7
v_gene: TRBV6-5
abundance: -
d_gene: TRBD2
CDR3aa: CASTGGLREQYF
CDR3nt: TGTGCCAGCACGGGAGGCCTTCGGGAGCAGTACTTC

j_gene: TRBJ1-2
v_gene: TRBV30
abundance: few
d_gene: -
CDR3aa: CAWRMGRGLIGYTF
CDR3nt: TGTGCCTGGAGAATGGGACGGGGACTGATAGGCTACACCTTC

j_gene: TRBJ1-1
v_gene: TRBV30
abundance: -
d_gene: -
CDR3aa: CAWTLLTANTEAFF
CDR3nt: TGTGCCTGGACCCTTTTAACAGCTAACACTGAAGCTTTCTTT

j_gene: TRBJ2-3
v_gene: TRBV7-2
abundance: -
d_gene: -
CDR3aa: CASSLPRERTTDTQYF
CDR3nt: TGTGCCAGCAGCCTGCCGAGGGAGCGGACCACAGATACGCAGTATTTT

j_gene: TRBJ1-2
v_gene: TRBV19
abundance: -
d_gene: -
CDR3aa: CASSIVGPYGYTF
CDR3nt: TGTGCCAGTAGTATAGTGGGCCCCTATGGCTACACCTTC

j_gene: TRBJ1-2
v_gene: TRBV4-1
abundance: -
d_gene: -
CDR3aa: CASSRNTGPLDGYTF
CDR3nt: TGCGCCAGCAGCCGGAACACAGGGCCCCTCGACGGCTACACCTTC

j_gene: TRBJ1-2
v_gene: TRBV9
abundance: -
d_gene: -
CDR3aa: CASSVGGQAYGYTF
CDR3nt: TGTGCCAGCAGCGTAGGCGGGCAGGCTTATGGCTACACCTTC

j_gene: TRBJ2-1
v_gene: TRBV19
abundance: -
d_gene: TRBD2
CDR3aa: CASSMGTSGGYNEQFF
CDR3nt: TGTGCCAGTAGTATGGGGACTAGCGGGGGGTACAATGAGCAGTTCTTC

j_gene: TRBJ1-4
v_gene: TRBV25-1
abundance: -
d_gene: -
CDR3aa: CASSPSSPAGAYEKLFF
CDR3nt: TGTGCCAGCAGTCCATCATCCCCCGCGGGGGCGTATGAAAAACTGTTTTTT

j_gene: TRBJ2-3
v_gene: TRBV5-4
abundance: -
d_gene: TRBD1
CDR3aa: CASSSGTGGTDTQYF
CDR3nt: TGTGCCAGCAGCTCAGGGACAGGGGGCACAGATACGCAGTATTTT

j_gene: TRBJ1-6
v_gene: TRBV4-1
abundance: -
d_gene: TRBD1
CDR3aa: CASSQGGQQHFNSPLHF
CDR3nt: TGCGCCAGCAGCCAAGGGGGACAGCAGCACTTTAATTCACCCCTCCACTTT

j_gene: TRBJ1-2
v_gene: TRBV28
abundance: -
d_gene: -
CDR3aa: CASSSPGGYYGYTF
CDR3nt: TGTGCCAGCAGTTCTCCGGGTGGGTACTATGGCTACACCTTC

j_gene: TRBJ1-1
v_gene: TRBV13
abundance: -
d_gene: TRBD1
CDR3aa: CASSLAGRGLSEAFF
CDR3nt: TGTGCCAGCAGCTTAGCAGGCAGGGGGCTCTCTGAAGCTTTCTTT

j_gene: TRBJ1-1
v_gene: TRBV6-5
abundance: once
d_gene: -
CDR3aa: CASSYSRQANTEAFF
CDR3nt: TGTGCCAGCAGTTACTCTAGACAGGCGAACACTGAAGCTTTCTTT

j_gene: TRBJ1-1
v_gene: TRBV27
abundance: -
d_gene: TRBD1
CDR3aa: CASSQDRGSNTEAFF
CDR3nt: TGTGCCAGCAGTCAGGACAGGGGTTCGAACACTGAAGCTTTCTTT

j_gene: TRBJ2-3
v_gene: TRBV5-1
abundance: -
d_gene: TRBD2
CDR3aa: CASSSTSGAPDTQYF
CDR3nt: TGCGCCAGCAGTTCGACTAGCGGGGCCCCAGATACGCAGTATTTT

j_gene: TRBJ2-1
v_gene: TRBV7-9
abundance: -
d_gene: -
CDR3aa: CASRRGQSVSNEQFF
CDR3nt: TGTGCCAGCAGACGCGGACAGTCGGTGAGCAATGAGCAGTTCTTC

j_gene: TRBJ2-5
v_gene: TRBV2
abundance: -
d_gene: TRBD1
CDR3aa: CARRPPGQGDQETQYF
CDR3nt: TGTGCCAGACGACCCCCGGGACAGGGGGACCAAGAGACCCAGTACTTC

j_gene: TRBJ2-3
v_gene: TRBV5-1
abundance: -
d_gene: -
CDR3aa: CASSLTSGTDTQYF
CDR3nt: TGCGCCAGCAGCTTAACGTCAGGCACAGATACGCAGTATTTT

j_gene: TRBJ1-5
v_gene: TRBV6-1
abundance: -
d_gene: -
CDR3aa: CASRLAPNQPQHF
CDR3nt: TGTGCCAGCAGGCTAGCTCCCAATCAGCCCCAGCATTTT

j_gene: TRBJ2-3
v_gene: TRBV7-2
abundance: -
d_gene: -
CDR3aa: CASSFSLGTDTQYF
CDR3nt: TGTGCCAGCAGCTTCTCTCTCGGCACAGATACGCAGTATTTT

j_gene: TRBJ2-7
v_gene: TRBV7-9
abundance: -
d_gene: -
CDR3aa: CASSSQGSISYEQYF
CDR3nt: TGTGCCAGCAGCTCACAGGGCAGTATCTCCTACGAGCAGTACTTC

j_gene: TRBJ2-3
v_gene: TRBV7-3
abundance: -
d_gene: -
CDR3aa: CASSSSTDTQYF
CDR3nt: TGTGCCAGCAGCTCCTCCACAGATACGCAGTATTTT

j_gene: TRBJ2-7
v_gene: TRBV6-1
abundance: -
d_gene: TRBD1
CDR3aa: CASQPGTGAGEQYF
CDR3nt: TGTGCCAGCCAGCCCGGGACAGGGGCAGGCGAGCAGTACTTC

j_gene: TRBJ2-3
v_gene: TRBV27
abundance: -
d_gene: -
CDR3aa: CASSLPGTSTDTQYF
CDR3nt: TGTGCCAGCAGTTTACCCGGGACAAGCACAGATACGCAGTATTTT

j_gene: TRBJ1-5
v_gene: TRBV5-5
abundance: -
d_gene: -
CDR3aa: CASSLRREWNQPQHF
CDR3nt: TGTGCCAGCAGCTTGAGGAGGGAGTGGAATCAGCCCCAGCATTTT